What follows is one T cell receptor beta chain and its context. Trimming shortened V by 1 base and J by 5 bases, and 12 bases separated the two germline ends. The CDR3 has 16 residues. Germline CDR1 LGHNA, CDR2 YNFKEQ. Profiling relied on immunoSEQ multiplex PCR, and the TCRdb table lists in-frame clones only, not all of them. The sample consists of tens of thousands of clones, around 92% of them appearing once. This entry comes from a study of blood T cell repertoires in COVID-19. Across the whole study: From T cells, B-cell-depleted T cells, or PBMCs came the material, which was cDNA or gDNA.

V is TRBV4-2 and J is TRBJ1-6; TRBD1 might be the D (5 bases). This receptor was taken from a man aged 45-65 years with COVID-19, enrolled during active disease. The sample consisted of peripheral blood. In nucleotides, the CDR3 is TGTGCCAGCAGCCAAGTCCAGGGTCGCGATAATTCACCCCTCCACTTT. Translated: CASSQVQGRDNSPLHF.